This T cell receptor beta chain originates from a study of prognosis after radiotherapy for stage I lung cancer (dated by TCRdb to the early 2020s). About the investigation overall: Between early 2018 and January 2019, more than 15 stage I NSCLC patients were enrolled in Nanjing, China. This study profiled peripheral blood TCR beta repertoires from stage I NSCLC patients before and after stereotactic body radiotherapy and linked the repertoires to distant failure. Distant metastases were developed by four of the 19 patients after SBRT, at a median of around seven months, whereas no significant progression was observed in the other 15 patients. Stage I lung tumors that were newly diagnosed and primary were found in roughly 15 patients, while a handful of patients had oligometastatic NSCLC after surgical resection of the primary tumor. All patients were considered medically inoperable, owing to comorbidities in more than 10 and refusal of surgery in seven or eight. Ages in the cohort of some 13 men and about six women ranged from 53 to 84 years, with a median of 74. SBRT was delivered in 3 to 5 fractions with a biologically effective dose of at least 100 Gy, and image-guided IMRT or VMAT was used for delivery. SBRT was not combined with any concurrent therapy in any patient. Tumor histology was squamous cell carcinoma in roughly 7 patients and adenocarcinoma in about 12. The study took one blood sample before SBRT and one after SBRT from each of 20 or so patients and sequenced all 38 samples.

General findings and caveats noted by the study authors: Tumor specificity of expanded TCR clones was not determined. After SBRT, the number of unique TCR clones decreased (median approximately 10,000 before versus several thousand after; Wilcoxon paired P=0.011). The study was limited by the small cohort and short follow-up, and independent validation of the study findings is required. TRBV and TRBJ usage frequencies reportedly differed by metastasis status, in two V genes at baseline and in some 10 V and two J genes after SBRT. Post-SBRT Shannon entropy and its change from baseline were lower in patients who developed distant metastases; baseline Shannon entropy was not associated with metastases. All reported P values were unadjusted for multiple comparisons.

This clonotype showed up many times. Its antigen is unknown. No quality values exist for individual bases; no much larger clone is one base distant. All patients had node-negative disease on CT and PET/CT, and none had a history of other malignancies or prior chemotherapy or radiotherapy. At each of two time points, around 5.7 milliliters of peripheral venous blood were collected in EDTA tubes. PBMCs were isolated by Ficoll-Paque Plus density-gradient centrifugation. Immediately after collection, samples were stored at -80 degrees C until analysis. Two rounds of multiplex PCR were performed to amplify the TCR beta CDR3 region from genomic DNA. In the first round of PCR, primers specific to each TRBV and TRBJ gene were used, and the primer sequences are filed in Chinese patent CN105087789A. Universal primers were used in the second PCR round. The Roche High Pure PCR Template Preparation Kit was used to extract genomic DNA from frozen PBMCs. An Illumina HiSeq 3000 was used to sequence the libraries paired-end with 151 bp reads. On the study's bioinformatics: CutAdapt was used to discard raw reads that did not contain the multiplex PCR primer sequences. Using PEAR, the high-quality paired reads were merged into contigs. By aligning each contig to reference sequences, MiXCR assigned the TRB V, D and J gene segments to that contig. CDR3 sequences were clustered by base quality and sequence similarity to remove sequencing errors. Diversity was measured as Shannon entropy normalized by the natural log of productive TCR sequence number. Clonality was computed as one minus the ratio of Shannon entropy to the natural log of the number of unique clonotypes. The Youden index of ROC curves was used to select progression-free survival cut-offs for repertoire metrics, and analyses were performed in R 3.5.3. TCRdb took the public reads, trimmed them with fastp at Q25, ran MiXCR for clone calling and kept in-frame beta chains. Entries are consolidated by CDR3 protein sequence, retaining the most common genes and DNA. V and J calls and clone size were set by TCRdb, not the authors. For this sample there are approximately 8,800 distinct CDR3 sequences; 62% appear just once. 20% of the sample goes to the ten largest clones.

The CDR3 runs 15 residues from the cysteine to the phenylalanine. Here the CDR3 DNA is all that survives: 45 bases in frame from base 1. From a lookup of the germline V gene (reference sequence), CDR1 and CDR2 are LGHDT and YNNKEL. V drops 2 bases and J drops 11 bases, leaving 19 bases in between. Material: PBMCs, obtained before or after stereotactic body radiation therapy (not recorded which). Rearrangement joined TRBV3-1 to TRBJ2-4; no D gene is confidently identified. The clonotype comes from a donor aged 50 or older with non-small cell lung cancer. The base sequence is TGTGCCAGCAGCCAAATGGACGGGCCCGGTTCGGTTCAGTACTTC. The resulting protein is CASSQMDGPGSVQYF.